A single sample is the source of the 26 T cell receptor beta chains below, sequenced in a study of Ad26.COV2.S vaccination and SARS-CoV-2 variants. Treatment: roughly 18 received Ad26.COV2.S at low or high dose, single or two shots; several received placebo; per-sample allocation not given. Sampling was performed 63 days after the first vaccine or placebo injection. The data were produced by immunoSEQ multiplex PCR, yet TCRdb's version contains in-frame clones alone and is incomplete. The table records about 350,000 clones, about 86% of them present only once. Sequencing was performed on peripheral blood, taken in a trial of Ad26.COV2.S vaccine versus placebo. The source is a person between 18 and 65 years old who received the Ad26.COV2.S COVID-19 vaccine or a placebo.

The chain uses TRBV7-2 and TRBJ2-1, with 13 bases identical to TRBD2. Germline V gives CDR1 SGHTA, CDR2 FQGNSA. CDR3 length: 17 amino acids. V gave up 1 base and J gave up 8 bases; unmatched junction bases: 8. Here the CDR3 DNA reads TGTGCCAGCAGCTTAGTCCCCGGACTAGCGGGAGAAGATGAGCAGTTCTTC. Protein sequence: CASSLVPGLAGEDEQFF.

V usage is TRBV7-9 and J usage is TRBJ2-6; perhaps TRBD1 as D (6 bases). CDR1 is SEHNR, CDR2 FQNEAQ, per germline (reference sequence). V shed 3 bases and J shed 3 bases, with 15 bases lying between them. The CDR3 sequence is 17 residues long. The CDR3 sequence: CASSFQGNTVGANVLTF. CDR3 nucleotide sequence: TGTGCCAGCAGCTTTCAGGGGAATACGGTTGGGGCCAACGTCCTGACTTTC.

Concerning this clone itself: Other DNA sequences in the same sample also yield this CDR3. The CDR3, as DNA: TGTGCCAGCAGTTTGACCGGGGAGCTGTTTTTT. Protein product: CASSLTGELFF. The chain recombines TRBV28 with TRBJ2-2, with D unclear. This CDR3 has 11 amino acids. V lost 3 bases and J lost 5, with 1 base in between. Per germline, CDR1 MDHEN and CDR2 SYDVKM.

The rearrangement uses TRBV19 and TRBJ2-2, with 9 bases aligning to TRBD2. Germline V lookup: CDR1 LNHDA, CDR2 SQIVND (reference sequence). The length of the CDR3 is 14 residues. Losses at the gene ends were 6 bases for V and 4 bases for J; bases not matched to a gene: 3. Here the CDR3 DNA reads TGTGCCAGTAGGGTAGCGGGAGCCACCGGGGAGCTGTTTTTT. Amino acids: CASRVAGATGELFF.

The rearrangement joins TRBV7-8 to TRBJ2-7; D gene uncertain. Trimming took off 3 bases at V and 1 base at J, with 19 bases between the two ends. Germline V lookup: CDR1 SGHVS, CDR2 FQNEAQ. The CDR3 is 17 residues long. CDR3 protein: CASSLGVVANPSYEQYF. The CDR3 DNA is TGTGCCAGCAGCTTGGGTGTAGTTGCGAACCCTTCCTACGAGCAGTACTTC.

V usage is TRBV4-3 and J usage is TRBJ2-3, with D possibly being TRBD1 or TRBD2 (5 bases each). The CDR3 contains 16 residues. Per the germline V gene, CDR1 is LGHNA and CDR2 is YSLEER. Trimming shortened V by 0 bases and J by 5 bases, and 15 bases separated the two germline ends. The CDR3 DNA is TGCGCCAGCAGCCAAGAGGTAGGGACCCTGAGAGATACGCAGTATTTT. Translated: CASSQEVGTLRDTQYF.

The V gene is TRBV19, the J gene TRBJ1-5; tentatively, D is TRBD1 (6 bases). The length of the CDR3 is 15 residues. Trimming cost V 0 bases and J 6 bases, with 12 bases left between them. CDR1 and CDR2 (germline): LNHDA, SQIVND (reference sequence). CDR3 in DNA: TGTGCCAGTAGTATAGAGCCCAGGGGCGGTCAGCCCCAGCATTTT. Residues: CASSIEPRGGQPQHF. Using reference TRBV19 and TRBJ1-5 for the parts outside the CDR3, the full variable domain is DGGITQSPKYLFRKEGQNVTLSCEQNLNHDAMYWYRQDPGQGLRLIYYSQIVNDFQKGDIAEGYSVSREKKESFPLTVTSAQKNPTAFYLCASSIEPRGGQPQHFGDGTRLSIL.

The genes are TRBV3-1 (or the pseudogene TRBV3-2) and TRBJ2-1; a weak D match, TRBD2 (6 bases). Per germline, CDR1 LGHDT and CDR2 YNNKEL (reference sequence). The ends were cut back, 7 bases at V and 7 bases at J, with 11 bases in the middle. The CDR3 consists of 12 residues. The CDR3 nucleotides are TGTGCCAGCAACACGCGGGGTAATGAGCAGTTCTTC. Translated: CASNTRGNEQFF.

The chain combines TRBV5-1 with TRBJ1-1, with D unclear. This CDR3 region has 14 residues. The V gene's germline CDR1 is SGHRS and CDR2 YFSETQ. Trimming stripped 7 bases from V and 5 bases from J, with 18 bases between. The CDR3 DNA reads TGCGCCAGCCGTCCGGGAGATAGAAATACTGAAGCTTTCTTT. It specifies CASRPGDRNTEAFF.

This clone was recorded only once. The rearrangement uses TRBV7-9 and TRBJ2-7; a weak D match, TRBD2 (6 bases). Germline lookup yields CDR1 SEHNR and CDR2 FQNEAQ (reference sequence). This CDR3 spans 13 amino acids. Trimming pared 7 bases from V and 4 bases from J, leaving 14 bases between. The CDR3 here is CASTGGKRYEQYF. The DNA of the CDR3 is TGTGCCAGCACCGGGGGAAAAAGGTACGAGCAGTACTTC.

This clone was counted once. V gene TRBV12-3 or TRBV12-4 combines with J gene TRBJ1-4, with unresolved D. Trimming pared 6 bases from V and 8 bases from J, leaving 13 bases between. The CDR3 extends over 13 amino acids. Written as DNA, the CDR3 is TGTGCCAGCAGCCTTAGCCGAGAAGAAAAACTGTTTTTT. Amino acids: CASSLSREEKLFF.

The V and J genes are TRBV7-2 and TRBJ2-5; a possible D gene is TRBD1 (5 bases). This CDR3 spans 15 amino acids. Germline loops: CDR1 SGHTA, CDR2 FQGNSA. V gave up 1 base and J gave up 1 base, with 10 bases separating them. For the CDR3, the DNA is TGTGCCAGCAGCTTAGGTGGGGCTGTCCAAGAGACCCAGTACTTC. This codes for CASSLGGAVQETQYF.

The rearrangement joins TRBV27 to TRBJ1-1; tentatively, D is TRBD1 (6 bases). Trimming took off 3 bases at V and 1 base at J, with 9 bases between the two ends. The length of the CDR3 is 14 residues. Germline V gene sequence: CDR1 MNHEY, CDR2 SMNVEV (reference sequence). For the CDR3, the DNA is TGTGCCAGCAGTTTTTTACAGGGGAACACTGAAGCTTTCTTT. Amino acid sequence: CASSFLQGNTEAFF.

This clone was seen a few times. The gene calls are TRBV6-2 or TRBV6-3 and TRBJ2-7, with 7 bases that match TRBD1. V gave up 6 bases and J gave up 4 bases; unmatched junction bases: 15. The CDR3 loop spans 16 amino acids. In germline, CDR1 is MNHEY, CDR2 SVGEGT. The CDR3, as DNA: TGTGCCAGCAGCCCACCGACAGGGTCAAAGGGATACGAGCAGTACTTC. It specifies CASSPPTGSKGYEQYF.

The chain joins TRBV7-8 to TRBJ2-1; D remains ambiguous. Per germline, CDR1 SGHVS and CDR2 FQNEAQ. Trimming shortened V by 7 bases and J by 3 bases, and 13 bases separated the two germline ends. The CDR3 has 14 amino acids. The CDR3 is CASNARRSYNEQFF. CDR3 coding DNA: TGTGCCAGCAACGCCCGACGGAGCTACAATGAGCAGTTCTTC.

The CDR3 nucleotides are TGTGCCAGCAGCCAGGATCGGGGGGTGGGAGCTTTCTTT. Amino acid sequence: CASSQDRGVGAFF. The rearrangement links TRBV7-2 to TRBJ1-1; weak D call: TRBD1 (5 bases). CDR3 length: 13 residues. With 5 bases removed from V and 10 bases from J, the gap between germline ends came to 17 bases. Germline V gene lookup returns CDR1 SGHTA and CDR2 FQGNSA.

The CDR3, as DNA: TGTGCCAGCAGTGAAATTATTCGTGACGAGCAGTACTTC. Protein product: CASSEIIRDEQYF. The V call is TRBV6-1, the J call TRBJ2-7; D uncertain. The CDR3 spans 13 residues. V gave up 2 bases and J gave up 5 bases, with 10 bases separating them. The germline V gene encodes CDR1 MNHNS and CDR2 SASEGT.

CDR3: CASLGQGTDGYTF. The CDR3 bases are TGCGCCAGCTTGGGACAGGGGACCGATGGCTACACCTTC. This chain joins TRBV10-2 and TRBJ1-2; 10 bases match TRBD1. V gave up 8 bases and J gave up 6 bases; unmatched junction bases: 6. Germline values: CDR1 WSHSY, CDR2 SAAADI. The CDR3 runs 13 residues.

The chain is built from TRBV5-1 and TRBJ2-3; 9 positions agree with TRBD1. The CDR3 is made up of 16 amino acids. J was trimmed by 4 bases and V by 7 bases; bases with no gene match: 13. Germline V gene data show CDR1 as SGHRS and CDR2 as YFSETQ. The DNA of the CDR3 is TGCGCCAGCGGGCACTCAGGACAGGGGTGGGCAGATACGCAGTATTTT. Amino acids: CASGHSGQGWADTQYF. Looking up the rest from reference TRBV5-1 and TRBJ2-3 gives the full variable domain: KAGVTQTPRYLIKTRGQQVTLSCSPISGHRSVSWYQQTPGQGLQFLFEYFSETQRNKGNFPGRFSGRQFSNSRSEMNVSTLELGDSALYLCASGHSGQGWADTQYFGPGTRLTVL.

This clone was observed a single time. This chain joins TRBV13 and TRBJ1-6; the D gene is possibly TRBD1 (5 bases). CDR3 size: 17 residues. Trimming cost V 6 bases and J 4 bases, with 19 bases left between them. Germline loops: CDR1 PRHDT, CDR2 FYEKMQ (reference sequence). For the CDR3, the DNA is TGTGCCAGCAGGGAGAACCCGGGACCGCATTATAATTCACCCCTCCACTTT. It translates to CASRENPGPHYNSPLHF.

This chain joins TRBV25-1 and TRBJ1-2, with 8 bases lining up with TRBD1. There are 13 residues in the CDR3. Losses at the gene ends were 6 bases for V and 4 bases for J; bases not matched to a gene: 4. Germline loops: CDR1 MGHDK, CDR2 SYGVNS. CDR3 in amino acids: CASRPGGVYGYTF. The CDR3 DNA is TGTGCCAGCAGGCCAGGGGGCGTCTATGGCTACACCTTC.

The chain combines TRBV5-8 with TRBJ2-7; 8 bases are a match to TRBD1. There are 15 residues in the CDR3. The germline gives CDR1 SGHTS, CDR2 YDEGEE. With 0 bases clipped from V and 0 bases from J, the junction kept 2 bases outside the gene matches. CDR3 nucleotides: TGTGCCAGCAGCTTGGGACAGGGGCCCTCCTACGAGCAGTACTTC. Translation: CASSLGQGPSYEQYF. Full variable domain (rest looked up from reference TRBV5-8 and TRBJ2-7): EAGVTQSPTHLIKTRGQQATLRCSPISGHTSVYWYQQALGLGLQFLLWYDEGEERNRGNFPPRFSGRQFPNYSSELNVNALELEDSALYLCASSLGQGPSYEQYFGPGTRLTVT.

The chain carries TRBV25-1 and TRBJ2-1, with D unclear. The CDR3 runs 13 residues. Trimming pared 8 bases from V and 8 bases from J, leaving 16 bases between. Germline V gives CDR1 MGHDK, CDR2 SYGVNS. The DNA of the CDR3 is TGTGCCAGCGTTCTAGACCTTCTGGATGAGCAGTTCTTC. Protein: CASVLDLLDEQFF.

The chain joins TRBV12-3 or TRBV12-4 to TRBJ1-2; 7 positions agree with TRBD1. The J segment lost 1 base and the V segment lost 5 bases, leaving 1 base of the junction unmatched. The CDR3 totals 13 residues. The DNA of the CDR3 is TGTGCCAGCAGTGGACAGGTTAACTATGGCTACACCTTC. It codes for CASSGQVNYGYTF.

As regards this clone: A read error may account for a junction end that differs from germline. This chain uses TRBV11-3 with TRBJ2-2; TRBD1 or TRBD2 may be the D gene (5 bases each). The CDR3 spans 16 residues. Germline CDR1 SGHNT, CDR2 YENEEA. The DNA for the CDR3 is TGTGCCAGCAGCGCATCAGGGTCTTCGAACACCGGGAAGCTGTTTTTT. Its translation: CASSASGSSNTGKLFF.

This chain joins TRBV3-1 (or the pseudogene TRBV3-2) and TRBJ2-5, with TRBD1 as a possible D gene (7 bases). CDR1 and CDR2 (germline): LGHDT, YNNKEL (reference sequence). The CDR3 is 14 amino acids. V lost 2 bases to trimming and J lost 5 bases, with 12 bases between them. The CDR3 spells CASSQKGAGETQYF. Written as DNA, the CDR3 is TGTGCCAGCAGCCAAAAGGGGGCGGGGGAGACCCAGTACTTC.